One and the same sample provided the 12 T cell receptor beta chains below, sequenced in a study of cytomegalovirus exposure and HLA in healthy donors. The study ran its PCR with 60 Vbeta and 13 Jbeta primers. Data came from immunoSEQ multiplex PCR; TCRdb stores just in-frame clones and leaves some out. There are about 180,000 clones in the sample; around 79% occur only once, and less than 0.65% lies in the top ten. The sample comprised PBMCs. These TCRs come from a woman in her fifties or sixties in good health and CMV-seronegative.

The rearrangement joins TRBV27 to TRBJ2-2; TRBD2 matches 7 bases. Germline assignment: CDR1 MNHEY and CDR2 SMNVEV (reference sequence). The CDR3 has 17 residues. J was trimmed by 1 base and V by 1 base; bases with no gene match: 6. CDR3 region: CASSLYRAGENTGELFF. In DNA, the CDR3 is TGTGCCAGCAGTTTATATAGGGCGGGGGAGAACACCGGGGAGCTGTTTTTT.

The CDR3: CASSPLGAVEAFF. The DNA of the CDR3 is TGTGCCAGCAGCCCTCTGGGGGCAGTCGAAGCTTTCTTT. This sequence joins TRBV13 and TRBJ1-1, with D tentatively TRBD1 (6 bases). Between the trimmed V and J ends, which lost 5 bases and 8 bases, there was a span of 15 bases. The CDR3 has 13 amino acids. Per germline, CDR1 PRHDT and CDR2 FYEKMQ (reference sequence).

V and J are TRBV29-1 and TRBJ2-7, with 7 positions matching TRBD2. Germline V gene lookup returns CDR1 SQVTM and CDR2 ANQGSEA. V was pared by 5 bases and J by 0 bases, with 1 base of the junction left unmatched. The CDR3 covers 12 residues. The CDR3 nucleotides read TGCAGCGTTCTAGCGGACTCCTACGAGCAGTACTTC. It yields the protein CSVLADSYEQYF.

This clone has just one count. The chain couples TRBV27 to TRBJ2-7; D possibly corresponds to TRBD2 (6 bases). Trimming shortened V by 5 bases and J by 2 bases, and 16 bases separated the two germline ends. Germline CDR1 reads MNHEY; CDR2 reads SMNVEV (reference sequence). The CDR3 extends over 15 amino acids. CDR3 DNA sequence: TGTGCCAGCAGTCTCCAGCGGGCAATTCCCTACGAGCAGTACTTC. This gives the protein CASSLQRAIPYEQYF.

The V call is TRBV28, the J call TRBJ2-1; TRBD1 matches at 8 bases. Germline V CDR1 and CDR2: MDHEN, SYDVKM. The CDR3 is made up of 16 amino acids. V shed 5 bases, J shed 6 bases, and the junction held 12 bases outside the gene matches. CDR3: CASSAAGGPNLNEQFF. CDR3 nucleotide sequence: TGTGCCAGCAGTGCCGCAGGGGGCCCGAACCTCAATGAGCAGTTCTTC. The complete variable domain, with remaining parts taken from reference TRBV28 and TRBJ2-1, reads DVKVTQSSRYLVKRTGEKVFLECVQDMDHENMFWYRQDPGLGLRLIYFSYDVKMKEKGDIPEGYSVSREKKERFSLILESASTNQTSMYLCASSAAGGPNLNEQFFGPGTRLTVL.

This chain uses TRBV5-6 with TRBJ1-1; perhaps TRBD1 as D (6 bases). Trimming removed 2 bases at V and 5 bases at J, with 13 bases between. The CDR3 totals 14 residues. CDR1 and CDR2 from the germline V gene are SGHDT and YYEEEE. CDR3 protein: CASSFRGRGTEAFF. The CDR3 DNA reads TGTGCCAGCAGCTTCAGGGGCCGAGGGACTGAAGCTTTCTTT.

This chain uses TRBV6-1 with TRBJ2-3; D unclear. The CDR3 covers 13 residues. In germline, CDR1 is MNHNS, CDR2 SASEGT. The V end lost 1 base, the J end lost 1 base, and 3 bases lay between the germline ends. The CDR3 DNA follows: TGTGCCAGCAGTGAAGTAGGCACAGATACGCAGTATTTT. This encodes CASSEVGTDTQYF.

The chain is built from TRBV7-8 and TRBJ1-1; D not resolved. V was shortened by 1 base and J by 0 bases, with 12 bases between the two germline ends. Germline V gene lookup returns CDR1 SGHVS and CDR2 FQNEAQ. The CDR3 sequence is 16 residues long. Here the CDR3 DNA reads TGTGCCAGCAGCTTAGGACGGAGAACTTTGAACACTGAAGCTTTCTTT. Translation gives CASSLGRRTLNTEAFF.

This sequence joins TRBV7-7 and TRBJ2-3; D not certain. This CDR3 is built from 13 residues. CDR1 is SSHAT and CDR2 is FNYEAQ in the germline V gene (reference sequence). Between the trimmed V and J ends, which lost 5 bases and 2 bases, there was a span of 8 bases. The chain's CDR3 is CASSPDNTDTQYF. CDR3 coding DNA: TGTGCCAGCAGCCCAGATAACACAGATACGCAGTATTTT.

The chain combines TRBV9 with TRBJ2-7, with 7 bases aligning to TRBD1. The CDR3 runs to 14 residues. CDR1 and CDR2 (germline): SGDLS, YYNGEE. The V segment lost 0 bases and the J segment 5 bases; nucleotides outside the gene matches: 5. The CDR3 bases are TGTGCCAGCAGCGTAGGGCTCCAGGGGGACGAGCAGTACTTC. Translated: CASSVGLQGDEQYF.

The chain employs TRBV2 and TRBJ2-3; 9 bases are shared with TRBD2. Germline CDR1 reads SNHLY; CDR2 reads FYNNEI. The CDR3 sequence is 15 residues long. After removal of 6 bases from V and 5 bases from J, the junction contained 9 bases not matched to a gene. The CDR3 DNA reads TGTGCCAGCAGATTTCGCGGGAGGGCGATAGATACGCAGTATTTT. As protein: CASRFRGRAIDTQYF.

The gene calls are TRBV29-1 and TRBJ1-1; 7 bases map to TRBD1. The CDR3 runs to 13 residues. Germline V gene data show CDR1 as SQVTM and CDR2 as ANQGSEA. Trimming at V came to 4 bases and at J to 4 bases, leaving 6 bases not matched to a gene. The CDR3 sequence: CSVVSGGVTEAFF. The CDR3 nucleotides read TGCAGCGTTGTATCAGGGGGAGTCACTGAAGCTTTCTTT.